This T cell receptor beta chain was recovered during a study of post-analysis software for immune sequencing data (dated by TCRdb to about 2015). Broadly, across the study: Recorded disease courses included relapsing-remitting, secondary progressive and progressive-relapsing multiple sclerosis, with some patients lacking subtype annotation. The multiple sclerosis patient repertoires were compared with 11 previously published healthy control repertoires from donors aged roughly 6 to 25 years. A subset of samples was prepared in parallel using single-end sample barcoding, then pooled and co-amplified after Illumina adapter ligation. Findings and caveats that apply to the study as a whole: The control group was slightly older than the multiple sclerosis patient group. Significantly lower normalized Chao1 diversity was found in multiple sclerosis patients than in controls, suggesting substantial peripheral T-cell clonal expansion. When samples were clustered directly using the F measure, samples prepared in the same batch co-clustered strongly, which prompted a batch-effect correction. Significantly higher frequencies in patients than in controls were found for roughly 5 TRBV segments, including TRBV5-6, TRBV5-1 and TRBV20-1.

The library was generated by PCR. Sequencing was carried out with an Illumina HiSeq 2500. Unique molecular identifiers were incorporated into TCR beta cDNA libraries to reduce PCR and sequencing biases. Per 1 to 10 million input T cells, around 500,000 cDNA molecules were obtained, such that each molecule approximated one T cell. Patient libraries were prepared and sequenced with the same protocol used for the earlier healthy control dataset. Within a given batch, samples were prepared together, multiplexed and sequenced on the same HiSeq lane. Concerning the study's data processing: Raw barcoded reads were processed with MIGEC, discarding single-read molecular identifier groups before consensus assembly and CDR3 extraction. VDJtools was used for post-analysis of the clonotype tables, with diversity normalized by down-sampling every dataset to the smallest sample size. Repertoire overlap clustering matched CDR3 amino acid but not nucleotide sequences to correct batch-related cross-sample contamination. TCRdb trimmed the raw reads at Q25, called clones with MiXCR and kept productive beta chains. A single entry per CDR3 protein holds the most common genes and DNA from its merged rows. The V and J calls shown here were made by TCRdb, not taken from the authors' results. The sample table contains a few hundred thousand distinct CDR3 sequences; only one count was recorded for 36% of them. Less than 6% of the sample is held by the ten biggest clonotypes.

CDR1 is given as DFQATT and CDR2 as SNEGSKA, both from the germline V gene (reference sequence). The junction shows trimming of 5 bases on V and 3 bases on J, and the gene matches do not reach 17 bases of it. From the cysteine through the phenylalanine, the CDR3 covers 17 amino acids. Only CDR3 DNA is held: 51 bases, read in frame from base 1. In its sample, this clonotype was seen many times. It has no known antigen specificity. It has no much larger one-base neighbor in the sample; base qualities were not kept. To demonstrate the VDJtools post-analysis software, TCR beta repertoires were profiled from the peripheral blood of roughly 12 young patients with multiple sclerosis. The patients with multiple sclerosis were children and adolescents between roughly 6 and 16 years of age.

In this chain, TRBV20-1 is recombined with TRBJ2-3, with 7 bases in between that match TRBD2. The sequence came from a girl aged 5-17 years with multiple sclerosis. Sequencing input: blood. The CDR3 has the sequence CSARDWIAGGTTDTQYF. The nucleotide sequence is given as TGCAGTGCTCGGGACTGGATAGCCGGGGGGACGACAGATACGCAGTATTTT.